This T cell receptor (beta chain) was captured by sequencing in a study of shared clonotypes between healthy human individuals (dated by TCRdb to between 2020 and 2021). Context from the whole study: The cohort included three men and two women between 18 and 49 years of age. The study deeply sequenced blood TCR repertoires of about five healthy adults to estimate repertoire size and the extent of clonotype sharing between individuals. Leukapheresis yielded between about 0.94 and 8.9 billion PBMCs per donor. To increase sequencing depth and limit assay-specific biases, TCR repertoire library preparation and sequencing were carried out by different laboratories using diverse techniques. Overall results and qualifications from the work: Pairwise subsampling indicated that sequencing depth was expected to affect the degree of clonotype sharing among donors. Because the study included a small number of donors, the genetic and exposure-history diversity represented was limited. Only blood was sampled, and tissue TCR repertoires likely differ from those in blood.

Healthy HIV-negative adults with no recently reported acute infections or vaccinations were included as donors. All donors were Caucasian adults living in Nashville, Tennessee, USA. For unsorted samples, some 90 million PBMCs were counted and genomic DNA was extracted with the QIAamp DNA Blood Mini kit. Blood was collected by leukapheresis, and PBMCs were isolated by Ficoll-Histopaque density gradient centrifugation and then cryopreserved in liquid nitrogen vapor phase. Notes on this clone: The specificity of this receptor is unknown. No base quality values were provided; no much bigger clone lies one nucleotide off.

Compared with germline, V lacks 3 bases and J lacks 7 bases; bases without a gene match: 3. From the germline V gene, CDR1 is SGHTA and CDR2 is FQGNSA. The CDR3 sequence holds 16 residues, the cysteine and phenylalanine included. Of the read, only the CDR3 DNA is kept; its 48 bases are in frame from base 1. Using the deep immunoSEQ assay, multiplex PCR amplified TCR CDR3 regions from genomic DNA. Extracted genomic DNA from each cell subset was distributed evenly across all wells of several immunoSEQ 96-well plates, and each plate was treated as a replicate. For unsorted PBMC, 250 to 300 ng of genomic DNA, equivalent to 25,000 to 35,000 T cell genomes, went into each replicate PCR. Genomic DNA from unsorted PBMC was sequenced over ten immunoSEQ deep assay plates. The purified libraries were quantified using a Qubit 3.0 fluorometer, sized with a Bioanalyzer 2100, and then quantified again using the KAPA Library Quantification kit. Every immunoSEQ 96-well plate was sequenced on a separate single-read 150-cycle Illumina NextSeq 550 flow cell. Per the original workflow: Because only junctional sequences without quality scores were contained in the immunoSEQ output, filtering matching that applied to full-length reads could not be performed. Sequences were annotated with PyIR, a Python wrapper for IgBLAST v1.9, and V/J genes and CDR3 were assigned using IMGT germline references. Reads were removed for weak V/J assignments (E-value above 1e-6), missing CDR3, stop codons, out-of-frame junctions, or ambiguous translated residues. V3J clonotypes were defined as sequences sharing the same inferred V gene, J gene, and CDR3 amino acid sequence. The percentage overlap between two repertoires was calculated by dividing the number of shared unique clonotypes by the size of the smaller repertoire. Richness of each repertoire was evaluated using RTK rarefaction, the Chao1 estimator, and Recon v2.1 estimates of unobserved clonotypes. In TCRdb, the immuneACCESS table is reduced to in-frame sequences with V and J assigned. These tables do not hold every clone; where another copy was compared, an unresolved V gene accounts for under half, and the others remain unexplained. The V and J calls and clone size were taken over from that table, and D and trimming were inferred from the DNA. Across this sample there are roughly 500,000 clones, with 76% seen only once. The ten largest clones represent 10% to 15% of the sample.

The chain links TRBV7-2 with TRBJ2-1; TRBD2 fits 16 bases in the junction. This TCR came from a woman aged 40-49 years in good health. Some clones in this sample may be carry-over from other donors' samples. The sequenced sample was PBMCs. The DNA sequence follows: TGTGCCAGCAGCTTCGGGACTAGCGGGAGGGCGAATGAGCAGTTCTTC. The encoded protein is CASSFGTSGRANEQFF.